The clone carrying this T cell receptor beta chain was seen once. This sample is drawn from a study of T cells after posttransplantation cyclophosphamide. A marrow graft followed busulfan-fludarabine conditioning, with cyclophosphamide on days +3 and +4. The assay was immunoSEQ multiplex PCR, and TCRdb's table has in-frame clones only and misses some. The sample shows 30,000 to 45,000 clones, more than 70% of them seen only once. The CDR3 sequence is 14 residues long. Germline V gene lookup returns CDR1 SGHRS and CDR2 YFSETQ. J was trimmed by 4 bases and V by 4 bases; bases with no gene match: 3. The sequence was obtained from a female patient aged 40 to 55 who received an allogeneic stem cell transplant from a related donor, was CMV-positive, and had no GVHD. Some of the T cells might come from the graft donor. Sequences were derived from CD4+ T cells sorted from blood, sampled around 2,000 days after a stem cell transplant with posttransplant cyclophosphamide. The genes are TRBV5-1 and TRBJ2-1, with 9 bases identical to TRBD2. The CDR3 loop is CASSTSGLYNEQFF. The CDR3 coding sequence is TGCGCCAGCAGCACTAGCGGGTTGTACAATGAGCAGTTCTTC. Variable domain in full (rest from reference TRBV5-1 and TRBJ2-1): KAGVTQTPRYLIKTRGQQVTLSCSPISGHRSVSWYQQTPGQGLQFLFEYFSETQRNKGNFPGRFSGRQFSNSRSEMNVSTLELGDSALYLCASSTSGLYNEQFFGPGTRLTVL.